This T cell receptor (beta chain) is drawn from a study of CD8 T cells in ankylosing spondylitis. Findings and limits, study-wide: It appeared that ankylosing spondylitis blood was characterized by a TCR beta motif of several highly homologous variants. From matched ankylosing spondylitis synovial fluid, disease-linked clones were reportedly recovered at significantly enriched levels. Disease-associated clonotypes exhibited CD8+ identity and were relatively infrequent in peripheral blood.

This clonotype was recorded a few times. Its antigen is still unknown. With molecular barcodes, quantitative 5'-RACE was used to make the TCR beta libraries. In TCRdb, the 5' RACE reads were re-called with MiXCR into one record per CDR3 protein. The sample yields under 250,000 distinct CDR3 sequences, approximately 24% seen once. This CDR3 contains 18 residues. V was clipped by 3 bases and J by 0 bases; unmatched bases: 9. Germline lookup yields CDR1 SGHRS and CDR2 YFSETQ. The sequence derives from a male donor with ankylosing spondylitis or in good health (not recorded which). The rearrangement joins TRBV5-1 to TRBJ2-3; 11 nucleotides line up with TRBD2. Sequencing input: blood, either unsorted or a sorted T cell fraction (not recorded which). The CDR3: CASSSGLAGTASTDTQYF. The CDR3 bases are TGCGCCAGCAGCTCCGGACTAGCGGGCACCGCTAGCACAGATACGCAGTATTTT.